This is a list of T cell receptor beta chains from one sample in a study of T cell responses to AZD1222 COVID-19 vaccine. Here immunoSEQ multiplex PCR was the method, and the copy in TCRdb shows in-frame clones only, minus some. The data contain fewer than 300,000 clones, just over 90% of them singletons. The input for sequencing was peripheral blood, taken on day 0 of AZD1222 vaccination. These receptors came from an adult in good health. CDR3s include the opening cysteine and the closing phenylalanine or tryptophan. A D gene is named only where the DNA matches it firmly. A row's size may be missing; if present it is once, few, many or a size class.

J | V | length | size | D | CDR3 | DNA
TRBJ2-3 | TRBV5-1 | 14 | - | - | CASSFGFSTDTQYF | TGCGCCAGCAGCTTTGGTTTTTCCACAGATACGCAGTATTTT
TRBJ2-7 | TRBV6-6 | 14 | - | - | CASRSERGTYEQYF | TGTGCCAGCAGGTCCGAAAGGGGGACTTACGAGCAGTACTTC
TRBJ1-5 | TRBV4-2 | 13 | - | TRBD1 | CASSTGVGQPQHF | TGTGCCAGCAGTACAGGGGTCGGGCAGCCCCAGCATTTT
TRBJ2-4 | TRBV19 | 11 | - | - | CAAGARGIQYF | TGTGCCGCAGGGGCGAGGGGCATTCAGTACTTC
TRBJ1-2 | TRBV28 | 15 | - | TRBD1 | CASSPWGQGNRGYTF | TGTGCCAGCAGCCCCTGGGGACAGGGGAATCGAGGCTACACCTTC
TRBJ2-3 | TRBV2 | 13 | - | - | CASSRRGTDTQYF | TGTGCCAGCAGTCGGCGAGGGACAGATACGCAGTATTTT
TRBJ1-5 | TRBV5-1 | 13 | - | - | CASSLGADQPQHF | TGCGCCAGCAGCTTGGGGGCGGATCAGCCCCAGCATTTT
TRBJ2-5 | TRBV5-1 | 14 | - | - | CASSLGGVGETQYF | TGCGCCAGCAGCTTGGGCGGGGTGGGAGAGACCCAGTACTTC
TRBJ2-4 | TRBV7-9 | 15 | - | TRBD1 | CASSLGGTGGYIQYF | TGTGCCAGCAGCTTAGGGGGAACAGGGGGTTACATTCAGTACTTC
TRBJ2-2 | TRBV6-5 | 14 | - | TRBD2 | CATKAGGNTGELFF | TGTGCCACAAAGGCGGGGGGGAACACCGGGGAGCTGTTTTTT
TRBJ2-2 | TRBV5-1 | 16 | - | TRBD2 | CASSLLLAGSTGELFF | TGCGCCAGCAGCTTACTACTAGCGGGGAGTACCGGGGAGCTGTTTTTT
TRBJ2-2 | TRBV5-1 | 15 | once | - | CASSPFRGNTGELFF | TGCGCCAGCAGCCCCTTTAGGGGGAACACCGGGGAGCTGTTTTTT
TRBJ2-3 | TRBV11-2 | 18 | - | TRBD2 | CASSESWASGYSTDTQYF | TGTGCCAGCAGCGAATCGTGGGCTAGCGGGTATAGCACAGATACGCAGTATTTT
TRBJ1-1 | TRBV2 | 15 | - | TRBD1 | CASSVGSTGGDWAFF | TGTGCCAGCAGTGTCGGGTCGACAGGGGGCGATTGGGCTTTCTTT
TRBJ2-1 | TRBV30 | 12 | - | - | CAWSRRLAQQFF | TGTGCCTGGAGTAGAAGACTGGCTCAGCAGTTCTTC
TRBJ1-2 | TRBV20-1 | 9 | - | - | CSAMGGYTF | TGCAGTGCTATGGGGGGCTACACCTTC
TRBJ1-2 | TRBV6-5 | 13 | - | TRBD1 | CASSWTGDYGYTF | TGTGCCAGCAGCTGGACAGGGGACTATGGCTACACCTTC
TRBJ2-5 | TRBV29-1 | 13 | once | - | CSVEGPGEETQYF | TGCAGCGTTGAAGGGCCAGGGGAAGAGACCCAGTACTTC
TRBJ1-5 | TRBV7-8 | 17 | - | - | CASSATIRGASNQPQHF | TGTGCCAGCAGCGCCACGATTCGAGGGGCCAGCAATCAGCCCCAGCATTTT
TRBJ2-1 | TRBV3-1/TRBV3-2 | 16 | - | TRBD2 | CASSQVATSGYNEQFF | TGTGCCAGCAGCCAAGTCGCGACTAGCGGTTACAATGAGCAGTTCTTC
TRBJ2-5 | TRBV4-3 | 15 | - | - | CASSQDRVGEETQYF | TGCGCCAGCAGCCAAGATCGAGTGGGTGAAGAGACCCAGTACTTC
TRBJ1-5 | TRBV30 | 14 | - | - | CAWSVGVSNQPQHF | TGTGCCTGGAGTGTAGGGGTTAGCAATCAGCCCCAGCATTTT
TRBJ2-7 | TRBV5-1 | 14 | - | - | CASSPGTPPYEQYF | TGCGCCAGCAGCCCCGGGACACCCCCCTACGAGCAGTACTTC
TRBJ1-1 | TRBV5-4 | 14 | - | - | CASSLLGGNTEAFF | TGTGCCAGCAGCTTGCTAGGGGGTAACACTGAAGCTTTCTTT
TRBJ1-5 | TRBV19 | 14 | - | - | CASTVTAGGWPQHF | TGTGCCAGTACTGTAACGGCAGGCGGGTGGCCCCAGCATTTT
TRBJ2-1 | TRBV27 | 15 | - | TRBD2 | CASSPGGLAENEQFF | TGTGCCAGCAGTCCCGGGGGACTAGCGGAAAATGAGCAGTTCTTC
TRBJ2-2 | TRBV7-3 | 14 | - | - | CASSLQWAAGELFF | TGTGCCAGCAGCTTACAGTGGGCCGCCGGGGAGCTGTTTTTT
TRBJ1-6 | TRBV9 | 15 | - | TRBD1 | CASSVGGTGGSPLHF | TGTGCCAGCAGCGTAGGCGGGACAGGAGGTTCACCCCTCCACTTT
TRBJ1-5 | TRBV28 | 17 | - | TRBD1 | CASSLLSGTGLNQPQHF | TGTGCCAGCAGTCTCCTATCCGGGACAGGCCTCAATCAGCCCCAGCATTTT
TRBJ2-1 | TRBV7-2 | 15 | - | - | CASSFSTANSNEQFF | TGTGCCAGCAGCTTTTCGACCGCAAATTCTAATGAGCAGTTCTTC
TRBJ1-1 | TRBV7-9 | 14 | - | TRBD1 | CASSLATGGTEAFF | TGTGCCAGCAGCTTAGCAACAGGGGGAACTGAAGCTTTCTTT
TRBJ2-1 | TRBV25-1 | 14 | - | - | CASSEFGWSHEQFF | TGTGCCAGCAGTGAATTTGGATGGAGTCATGAGCAGTTCTTC
TRBJ1-1 | TRBV19 | 13 | - | TRBD1 | CASSIARDRKAFF | TGTGCCAGTAGTATAGCTCGGGACAGGAAAGCTTTCTTT
TRBJ1-6 | TRBV19 | 15 | - | - | CASSIGGRNNSPLHF | TGTGCCAGTAGTATAGGCGGCAGGAATAATTCACCCCTCCACTTT
TRBJ2-4 | TRBV4-1 | 17 | - | TRBD2 | CASSQGVQAGGRNIQYF | TGCGCCAGCAGCCAAGGGGTCCAGGCGGGAGGGCGAAACATTCAGTACTTC
TRBJ1-1 | TRBV28 | 14 | - | TRBD1 | CASRAWTGQTEAFF | TGTGCCAGCAGAGCCTGGACAGGACAGACTGAAGCTTTCTTT
TRBJ1-1 | TRBV15 | 13 | - | - | CATSRDRGNEAFF | TGTGCCACCAGCAGAGACCGGGGTAACGAAGCTTTCTTT
TRBJ1-2 | TRBV15 | 15 | - | - | CATSSRDGGYYGYTF | TGTGCCACCAGCTCTCGGGACGGAGGATACTATGGCTACACCTTC
TRBJ2-1 | TRBV16 | 17 | - | TRBD2 | CASSQTPLAGGPNEQFF | TGTGCCAGCAGCCAAACCCCCCTAGCGGGAGGGCCTAATGAGCAGTTCTTC
TRBJ2-2 | TRBV9 | 15 | - | - | CASSVTGSNTGELFF | TGTGCCAGCAGCGTAACAGGATCGAACACCGGGGAGCTGTTTTTT